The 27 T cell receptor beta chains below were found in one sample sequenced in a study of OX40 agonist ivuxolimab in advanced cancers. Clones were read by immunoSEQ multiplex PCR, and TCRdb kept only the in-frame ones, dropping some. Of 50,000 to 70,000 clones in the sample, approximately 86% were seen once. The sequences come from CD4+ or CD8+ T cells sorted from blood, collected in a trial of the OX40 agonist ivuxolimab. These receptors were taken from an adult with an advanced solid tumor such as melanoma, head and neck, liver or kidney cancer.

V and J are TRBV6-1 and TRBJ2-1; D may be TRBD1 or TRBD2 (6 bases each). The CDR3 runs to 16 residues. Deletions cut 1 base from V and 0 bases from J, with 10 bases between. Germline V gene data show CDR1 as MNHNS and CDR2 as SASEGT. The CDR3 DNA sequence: TGTGCCAGCAGTGAAGAAGGGGGGAGCTCCTACAATGAGCAGTTCTTC. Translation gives CASSEEGGSSYNEQFF.

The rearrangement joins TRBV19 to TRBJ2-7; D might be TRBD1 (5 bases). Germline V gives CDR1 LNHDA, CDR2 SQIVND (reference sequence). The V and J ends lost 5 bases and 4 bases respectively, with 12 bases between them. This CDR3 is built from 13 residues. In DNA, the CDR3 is TGTGCCAGTAGTGTCAGGGTTCGGTACGAGCAGTACTTC. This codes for CASSVRVRYEQYF.

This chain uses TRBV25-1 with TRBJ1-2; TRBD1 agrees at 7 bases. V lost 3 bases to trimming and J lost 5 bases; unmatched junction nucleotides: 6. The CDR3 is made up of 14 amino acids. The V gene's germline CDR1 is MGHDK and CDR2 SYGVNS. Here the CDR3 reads CASSEPDRAYGYTF. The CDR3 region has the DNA TGTGCCAGCAGTGAGCCCGACAGGGCTTATGGCTACACCTTC.

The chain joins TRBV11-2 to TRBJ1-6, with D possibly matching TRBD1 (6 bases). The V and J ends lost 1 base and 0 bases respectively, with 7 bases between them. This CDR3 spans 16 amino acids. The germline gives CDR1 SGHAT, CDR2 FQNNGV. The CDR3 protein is CASSLGGGSYNSPLHF. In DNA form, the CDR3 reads TGTGCCAGCAGCTTAGGAGGGGGCTCCTATAATTCACCCCTCCACTTT.

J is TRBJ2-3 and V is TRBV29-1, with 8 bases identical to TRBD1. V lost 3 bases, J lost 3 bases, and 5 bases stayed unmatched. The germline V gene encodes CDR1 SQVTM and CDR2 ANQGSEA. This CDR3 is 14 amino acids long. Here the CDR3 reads CSVERQGLTDTQYF. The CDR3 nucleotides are TGCAGCGTTGAGCGACAGGGGCTGACAGATACGCAGTATTTT.

The CDR3 loop reads CASSNRTTGRIGYTF. CDR3 bases: TGTGCCAGCAGCAACAGGACAACAGGTCGTATTGGCTACACCTTC. The V call is TRBV11-3, the J call TRBJ1-2, with a tentative D call TRBD1 (5 bases). Per the germline V gene, CDR1 is SGHNT and CDR2 is YENEEA. The CDR3 extends over 15 amino acids. V gave up 5 bases and J gave up 7 bases, with 20 bases separating them. The full variable domain, in which reference TRBV11-3 and TRBJ1-2 provide the parts outside the CDR3, is EAGVVQSPRYKIIEKKQPVAFWCNPISGHNTLYWYLQNLGQGPELLIRYENEEAVDDSQLPKDRFSAERLKGVDSTLKIQPAELGDSAVYLCASSNRTTGRIGYTFGSGTRLTVV.

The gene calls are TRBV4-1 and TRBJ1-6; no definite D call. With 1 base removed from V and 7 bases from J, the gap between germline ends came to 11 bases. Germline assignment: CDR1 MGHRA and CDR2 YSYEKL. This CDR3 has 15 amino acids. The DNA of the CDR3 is TGCGCCAGCAGCCAAGTTTTGAGTCTGAATTCACCCCTCCACTTT. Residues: CASSQVLSLNSPLHF.

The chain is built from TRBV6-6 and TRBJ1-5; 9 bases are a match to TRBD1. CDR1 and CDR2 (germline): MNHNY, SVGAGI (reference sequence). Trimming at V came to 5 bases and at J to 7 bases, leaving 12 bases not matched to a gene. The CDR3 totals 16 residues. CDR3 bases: TGTGCCAGCAGTGGACAGGGGCAGGCCACCGGCCAGCCCCAGCATTTT. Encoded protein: CASSGQGQATGQPQHF.

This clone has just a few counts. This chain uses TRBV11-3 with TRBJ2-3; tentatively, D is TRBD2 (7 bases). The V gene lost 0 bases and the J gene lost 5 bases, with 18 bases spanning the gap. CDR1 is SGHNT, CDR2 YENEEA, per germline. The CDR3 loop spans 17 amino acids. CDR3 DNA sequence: TGTGCCAGCAGCTTAGACCCCAGGGGAGGGTTTGGAGATACGCAGTATTTT. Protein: CASSLDPRGGFGDTQYF.

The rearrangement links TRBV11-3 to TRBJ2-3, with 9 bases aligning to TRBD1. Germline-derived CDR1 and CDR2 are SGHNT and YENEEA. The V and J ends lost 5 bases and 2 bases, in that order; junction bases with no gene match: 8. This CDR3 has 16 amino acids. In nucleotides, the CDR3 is TGTGCCAGCAGCGCGGGGGACAGGGTAGCCACAGATACGCAGTATTTT. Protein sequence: CASSAGDRVATDTQYF.

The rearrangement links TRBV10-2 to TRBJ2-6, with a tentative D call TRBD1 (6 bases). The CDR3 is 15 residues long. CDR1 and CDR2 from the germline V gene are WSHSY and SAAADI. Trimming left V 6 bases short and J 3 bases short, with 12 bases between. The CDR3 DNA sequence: TGCGCCAGCAGCCCGACAGGCGGTGGGGCCAACGTCCTGACTTTC. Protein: CASSPTGGGANVLTF.

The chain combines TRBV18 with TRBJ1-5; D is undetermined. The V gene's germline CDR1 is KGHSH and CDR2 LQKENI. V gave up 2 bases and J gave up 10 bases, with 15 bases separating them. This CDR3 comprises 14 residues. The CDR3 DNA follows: TGTGCCAGCTCACCAGGCGGGAGGAAAGACCCCCAGCATTTT. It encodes CASSPGGRKDPQHF.

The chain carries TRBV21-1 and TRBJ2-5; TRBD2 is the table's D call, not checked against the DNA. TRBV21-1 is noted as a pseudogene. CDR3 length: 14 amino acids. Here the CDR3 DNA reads TGTGCCAGCAGCCCGGGAGACTGCCAAGAGACCCAGTACTTC. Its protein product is CASSPGDCQETQYF.

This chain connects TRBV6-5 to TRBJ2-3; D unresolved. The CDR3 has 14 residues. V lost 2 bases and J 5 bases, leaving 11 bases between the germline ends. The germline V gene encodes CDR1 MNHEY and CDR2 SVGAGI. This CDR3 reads CASSYGIIGDTQYF. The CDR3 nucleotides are TGTGCCAGCAGTTACGGTATAATCGGAGATACGCAGTATTTT.

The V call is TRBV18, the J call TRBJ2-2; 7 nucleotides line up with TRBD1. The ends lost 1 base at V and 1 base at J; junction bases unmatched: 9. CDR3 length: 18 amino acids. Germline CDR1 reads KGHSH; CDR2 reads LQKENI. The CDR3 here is CASSPRVVQGVNTGELFF. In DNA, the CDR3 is TGTGCCAGCTCACCACGAGTGGTGCAGGGGGTGAACACCGGGGAGCTGTTTTTT.

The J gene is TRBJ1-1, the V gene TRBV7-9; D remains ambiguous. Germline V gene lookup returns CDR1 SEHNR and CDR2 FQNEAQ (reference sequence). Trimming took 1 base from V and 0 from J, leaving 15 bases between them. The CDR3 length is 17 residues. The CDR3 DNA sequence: TGTGCCAGCAGCTTAGGGGTGGGTCGAGCCATGAACACTGAAGCTTTCTTT. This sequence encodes CASSLGVGRAMNTEAFF.

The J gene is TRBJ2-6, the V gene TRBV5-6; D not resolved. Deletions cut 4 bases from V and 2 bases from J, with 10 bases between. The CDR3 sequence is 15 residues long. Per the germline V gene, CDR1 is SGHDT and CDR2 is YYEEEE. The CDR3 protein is CASSQTETGANVLTF. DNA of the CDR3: TGTGCCAGCAGCCAGACGGAGACTGGGGCCAACGTCCTGACTTTC.

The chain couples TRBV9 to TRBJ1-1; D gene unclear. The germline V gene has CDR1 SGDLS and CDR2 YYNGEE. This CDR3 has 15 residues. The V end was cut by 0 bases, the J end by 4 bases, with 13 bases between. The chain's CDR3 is CASSVGIGWGTEAFF. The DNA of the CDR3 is TGTGCCAGCAGCGTAGGTATAGGTTGGGGCACTGAAGCTTTCTTT.

The DNA for the CDR3 is TGCAGCGCCGGGACTAGCGGGTTCACAGATACGCAGTATTTT. This translates into CSAGTSGFTDTQYF. The chain is built from TRBV29-1 and TRBJ2-3; 12 nucleotides line up with TRBD2. This CDR3 is built from 14 residues. The germline V gene encodes CDR1 SQVTM and CDR2 ANQGSEA. Trimming cost V 7 bases and J 2 bases; bases outside gene matches: 4.

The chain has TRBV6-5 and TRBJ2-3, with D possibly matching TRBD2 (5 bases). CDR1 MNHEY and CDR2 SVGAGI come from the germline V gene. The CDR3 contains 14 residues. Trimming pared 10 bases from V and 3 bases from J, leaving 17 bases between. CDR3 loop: CAITSPEATDTQYF. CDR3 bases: TGTGCCATCACCTCACCGGAGGCGACAGATACGCAGTATTTT.

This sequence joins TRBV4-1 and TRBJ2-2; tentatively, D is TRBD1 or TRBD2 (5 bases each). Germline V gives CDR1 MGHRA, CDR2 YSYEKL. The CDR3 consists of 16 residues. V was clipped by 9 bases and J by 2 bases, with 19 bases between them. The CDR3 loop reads CASKGFEGRNTGELFF. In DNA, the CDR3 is TGCGCCAGTAAAGGGTTCGAGGGGCGCAACACCGGGGAGCTGTTTTTT.

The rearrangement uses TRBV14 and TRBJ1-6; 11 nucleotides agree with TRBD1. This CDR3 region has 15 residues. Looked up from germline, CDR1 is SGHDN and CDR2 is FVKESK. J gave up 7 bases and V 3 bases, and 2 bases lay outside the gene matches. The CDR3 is CASSQGQGGNSPLHF. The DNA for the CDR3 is TGTGCCAGCAGCCAGGGACAGGGGGGAAATTCACCCCTCCACTTT.

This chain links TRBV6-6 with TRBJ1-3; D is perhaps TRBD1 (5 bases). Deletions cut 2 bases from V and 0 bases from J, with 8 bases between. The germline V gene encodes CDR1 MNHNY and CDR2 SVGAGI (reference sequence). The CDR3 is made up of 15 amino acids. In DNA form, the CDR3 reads TGTGCCAGCAGTTACAGGGGCTACTCTGGAAACACCATATATTTT. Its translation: CASSYRGYSGNTIYF.

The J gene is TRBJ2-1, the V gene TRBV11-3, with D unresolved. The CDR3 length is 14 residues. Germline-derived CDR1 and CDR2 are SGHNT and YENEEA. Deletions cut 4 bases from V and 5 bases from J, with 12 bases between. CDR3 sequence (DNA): TGTGCCAGCAGCTCCGGACGCCTCGACAATGAGCAGTTCTTC. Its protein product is CASSSGRLDNEQFF.

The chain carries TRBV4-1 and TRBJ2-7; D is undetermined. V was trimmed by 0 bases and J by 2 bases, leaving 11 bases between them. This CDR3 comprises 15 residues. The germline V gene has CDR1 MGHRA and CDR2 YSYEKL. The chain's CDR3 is CASSQDQGRTYEQYF. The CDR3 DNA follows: TGCGCCAGCAGCCAAGATCAAGGCAGAACCTACGAGCAGTACTTC.

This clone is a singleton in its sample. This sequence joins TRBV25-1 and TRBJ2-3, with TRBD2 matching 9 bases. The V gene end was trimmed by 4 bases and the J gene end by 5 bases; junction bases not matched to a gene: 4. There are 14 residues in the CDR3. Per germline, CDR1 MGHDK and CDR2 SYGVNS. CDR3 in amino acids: CASSVAGAGDTQYF. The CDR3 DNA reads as TGTGCCAGCAGTGTAGCGGGAGCAGGAGATACGCAGTATTTT.

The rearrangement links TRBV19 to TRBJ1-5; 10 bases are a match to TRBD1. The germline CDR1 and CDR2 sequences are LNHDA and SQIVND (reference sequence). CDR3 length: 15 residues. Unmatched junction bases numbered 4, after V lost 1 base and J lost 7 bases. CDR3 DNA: TGTGCCAGTAGTATAGGACAGGGGGCATGGCAGCCCCAGCATTTT. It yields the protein CASSIGQGAWQPQHF.